Listed below are T cell receptor beta chains from one sample, sequenced in a study of OX40 agonist ivuxolimab in advanced cancers. Using immunoSEQ multiplex PCR, the repertoire was profiled, and TCRdb retains in-frame clones only, with some absent. The sample records over 50,000 clones, approximately 90% being singletons. This specimen was CD4+ or CD8+ T cells sorted from blood, taken in a trial of the OX40 agonist ivuxolimab. All receptors derive from an adult with an advanced solid tumor such as melanoma, head and neck, liver or kidney cancer. Each CDR3 is given with its conserved first and last residue. A D gene is named only where the DNA matches it firmly. Size is stated for part of the rows, as once, few or many counts, or as a class when the clone is expanded.

j_call | d_call | clone_size | v_call | cdr3_nt | cdr3_aa
TRBJ2-7 | TRBD2 | medium-sized | TRBV19 | TGTGCCAGTAGTAGGGGACTAGCGGGAGACGAGCAGTACTTC | CASSRGLAGDEQYF
TRBJ2-3 | TRBD2 | . | TRBV27 | TGTGCCAGCAGTATTTATAGCGGGATTAACACAGATACGCAGTATTTT | CASSIYSGINTDTQYF
TRBJ2-3 | TRBD2 | once | TRBV9 | TGTGCCAGCAGCGTCCTCAACGGGAGGGGGTCAGATACGCAGTATTTT | CASSVLNGRGSDTQYF
TRBJ1-6 | . | . | TRBV2 | TGTGCCAGCAGTGAGCAAGTGAGAACCTATAATTCACCCCTCCACTTT | CASSEQVRTYNSPLHF
TRBJ2-2 | . | . | TRBV28 | TGTGCCAGCAGTTCCCGGACCTCGAACACCGGGGAGCTGTTTTTT | CASSSRTSNTGELFF
TRBJ2-1 | . | . | TRBV4-1 | TGCGCCAGCAGCCAAGAAGGGAACAGGGACTACAATGAGCAGTTCTTC | CASSQEGNRDYNEQFF
TRBJ2-1 | . | . | TRBV25-1 | TGTGCCAGCAGGGATGGAGGGTACAATGAGCAGTTCTTC | CASRDGGYNEQFF
TRBJ2-1 | TRBD2 | once | TRBV7-2 | TGTGCCAGCAGCCCTGAGCGGGGCTCGGGCAATGAGCAGTTCTTC | CASSPERGSGNEQFF
TRBJ2-1 | . | . | TRBV28 | TGTGCCAGCAGTTTAGATGGGAACAATGAGCAGTTCTTC | CASSLDGNNEQFF
TRBJ2-7 | . | . | TRBV6-5 | TGTGCCAGCAGCCCCGGGCCAGTCGTGTACGAGCAGTACTTC | CASSPGPVVYEQYF
TRBJ1-3 | . | . | TRBV9 | TGTGCCAGCAGCGTAGGGAACTCTGGAAACACCATATATTTT | CASSVGNSGNTIYF
TRBJ2-1 | . | . | TRBV19 | TGTGCCAGCCGCAGTAATGAGCAGTTCTTC | CASRSNEQFF
TRBJ1-1 | . | medium-sized | TRBV9 | TGTGCCAGCAGCGGCCGGGGAAACGCGAACACTGAAGCTTTCTTT | CASSGRGNANTEAFF
TRBJ2-5 | TRBD2 | . | TRBV28 | TGTGCCAGCAGTGCCAGCGGGGCTACACAAGAGACCCAGTACTTC | CASSASGATQETQYF